The rows below give T cell receptor beta chains drawn from one sample of a study of stem cell transplantation in POMP-related autoinflammatory disease. Assay: immunoSEQ multiplex PCR; the TCRdb copy retains only in-frame clones and omits some. The table has some 70,000 clones, approximately 91% seen once. Source: CD4+ T cells from PBMCs, taken after stem cell transplantation. The receptors originated from a human patient with POMP-related autoinflammation and immune dysregulation (PRAID). T cells may partly derive from the graft donor. CDR3s include the opening cysteine and the closing phenylalanine or tryptophan. A D gene is named only where the DNA matches it firmly. Size values are once, few and many counts, or a class for expanded clones, and some rows have none.

D gene	V gene	J gene	clone size	CDR3 DNA	CDR3 protein
NA	TRBV28	TRBJ2-7	few	TGTGCCAGCAGTTTTCGGACCTATAACTACGAGCAGTACTTC	CASSFRTYNYEQYF
NA	TRBV5-1	TRBJ2-3	NA	TGCGCCAGCAGCTTGGATCCCCGGGGAGAGGGGCAGTATTTT	CASSLDPRGEGQYF
NA	TRBV28	TRBJ1-3	NA	TGTGCCAGCAGTTTATCCGGGAAGAGCTCTGGAAACACCATATATTTT	CASSLSGKSSGNTIYF
NA	TRBV18	TRBJ2-7	few	TGTGCCAGCTCACCAGACAGCTCCTACGAGCAGTACTTC	CASSPDSSYEQYF
NA	TRBV12-3/TRBV12-4	TRBJ2-5	NA	TGTGCCAGCAGAAGATCGGAGAAAGAGACCCAGTACTTC	CASRRSEKETQYF
NA	TRBV28	TRBJ1-5	NA	TGTGCCAGCAGTTTAGGGTCCCCCAATCAGCCCCAGCATTTT	CASSLGSPNQPQHF
TRBD1	TRBV5-1	TRBJ2-2	NA	TGCGCCAGCAGCCTTACCGGGACAGGGGTGGACGGGGAGCTGTTTTTT	CASSLTGTGVDGELFF
NA	TRBV12-3/TRBV12-4	TRBJ2-2	NA	TGTGCCAGCAGTTTTTCCGGGAACGGGGAGCTGTTTTTT	CASSFSGNGELFF
NA	TRBV11-3	TRBJ2-5	NA	TGTGCCAGCAGCTTAGGAGGGGGAGAGACCCAGTACTTC	CASSLGGGETQYF
NA	TRBV5-5	TRBJ2-1	NA	TGTGCCAGCAGCTTGAGTAGCTCCTACAATGAGCAGTTCTTC	CASSLSSSYNEQFF
NA	TRBV2	TRBJ2-5	NA	TGTGCCAGCAGTGTCGGGGAGACCCAGTACTTC	CASSVGETQYF
TRBD1	TRBV7-9	TRBJ2-7	NA	TGTGCCAGCAGCCCCCGGGACAGGGGCTACGAGCAGTACTTC	CASSPRDRGYEQYF
TRBD1	TRBV25-1	TRBJ1-1	NA	TGTGCCAGCAGCGGCGACAGGGTGAACACTGAAGCTTTCTTT	CASSGDRVNTEAFF
NA	TRBV5-6	TRBJ1-6	NA	TGTGCCAGCAGCCTCGCAAAGGGAGATTCACCCCTCCACTTT	CASSLAKGDSPLHF
NA	TRBV6-1	TRBJ1-2	NA	TGTGCCAGCAGTGAATTAAACACCTGGTCGGCCTATGGCTACACCTTC	CASSELNTWSAYGYTF
TRBD1	TRBV6-5	TRBJ1-4	NA	TGTGCCAGCAGAGACAGGGTTGGGGAAAAACTGTTTTTT	CASRDRVGEKLFF
NA	TRBV3-1/TRBV3-2	TRBJ1-1	NA	TGTGCCAGCAGCCCGAGCGGGGGGAACACTGAAGCTTTCTTT	CASSPSGGNTEAFF
NA	TRBV7-9	TRBJ2-3	NA	TGTGCCAGCAAGAGTCCTTCCCCTTACACAGATACGCAGTATTTT	CASKSPSPYTDTQYF
NA	TRBV4-2	TRBJ1-4	NA	TGTGCCAGCAGCCAAGCAGGGGAACGAGAAAAACTGTTTTTT	CASSQAGEREKLFF
NA	TRBV2	TRBJ1-3	few	TGTGCCAGCAGCCCCGGGGGGGACCCGATATATTTT	CASSPGGDPIYF
NA	TRBV6-5	TRBJ1-4	NA	TGTGCCAGCAGGTCGACAGACTTCAATGAAAAACTGTTTTTT	CASRSTDFNEKLFF
TRBD2	TRBV5-1	TRBJ2-2	NA	TGCGCCAGCAGCTTGGGGCGGGAGACCGGGGAGCTGTTTTTT	CASSLGRETGELFF